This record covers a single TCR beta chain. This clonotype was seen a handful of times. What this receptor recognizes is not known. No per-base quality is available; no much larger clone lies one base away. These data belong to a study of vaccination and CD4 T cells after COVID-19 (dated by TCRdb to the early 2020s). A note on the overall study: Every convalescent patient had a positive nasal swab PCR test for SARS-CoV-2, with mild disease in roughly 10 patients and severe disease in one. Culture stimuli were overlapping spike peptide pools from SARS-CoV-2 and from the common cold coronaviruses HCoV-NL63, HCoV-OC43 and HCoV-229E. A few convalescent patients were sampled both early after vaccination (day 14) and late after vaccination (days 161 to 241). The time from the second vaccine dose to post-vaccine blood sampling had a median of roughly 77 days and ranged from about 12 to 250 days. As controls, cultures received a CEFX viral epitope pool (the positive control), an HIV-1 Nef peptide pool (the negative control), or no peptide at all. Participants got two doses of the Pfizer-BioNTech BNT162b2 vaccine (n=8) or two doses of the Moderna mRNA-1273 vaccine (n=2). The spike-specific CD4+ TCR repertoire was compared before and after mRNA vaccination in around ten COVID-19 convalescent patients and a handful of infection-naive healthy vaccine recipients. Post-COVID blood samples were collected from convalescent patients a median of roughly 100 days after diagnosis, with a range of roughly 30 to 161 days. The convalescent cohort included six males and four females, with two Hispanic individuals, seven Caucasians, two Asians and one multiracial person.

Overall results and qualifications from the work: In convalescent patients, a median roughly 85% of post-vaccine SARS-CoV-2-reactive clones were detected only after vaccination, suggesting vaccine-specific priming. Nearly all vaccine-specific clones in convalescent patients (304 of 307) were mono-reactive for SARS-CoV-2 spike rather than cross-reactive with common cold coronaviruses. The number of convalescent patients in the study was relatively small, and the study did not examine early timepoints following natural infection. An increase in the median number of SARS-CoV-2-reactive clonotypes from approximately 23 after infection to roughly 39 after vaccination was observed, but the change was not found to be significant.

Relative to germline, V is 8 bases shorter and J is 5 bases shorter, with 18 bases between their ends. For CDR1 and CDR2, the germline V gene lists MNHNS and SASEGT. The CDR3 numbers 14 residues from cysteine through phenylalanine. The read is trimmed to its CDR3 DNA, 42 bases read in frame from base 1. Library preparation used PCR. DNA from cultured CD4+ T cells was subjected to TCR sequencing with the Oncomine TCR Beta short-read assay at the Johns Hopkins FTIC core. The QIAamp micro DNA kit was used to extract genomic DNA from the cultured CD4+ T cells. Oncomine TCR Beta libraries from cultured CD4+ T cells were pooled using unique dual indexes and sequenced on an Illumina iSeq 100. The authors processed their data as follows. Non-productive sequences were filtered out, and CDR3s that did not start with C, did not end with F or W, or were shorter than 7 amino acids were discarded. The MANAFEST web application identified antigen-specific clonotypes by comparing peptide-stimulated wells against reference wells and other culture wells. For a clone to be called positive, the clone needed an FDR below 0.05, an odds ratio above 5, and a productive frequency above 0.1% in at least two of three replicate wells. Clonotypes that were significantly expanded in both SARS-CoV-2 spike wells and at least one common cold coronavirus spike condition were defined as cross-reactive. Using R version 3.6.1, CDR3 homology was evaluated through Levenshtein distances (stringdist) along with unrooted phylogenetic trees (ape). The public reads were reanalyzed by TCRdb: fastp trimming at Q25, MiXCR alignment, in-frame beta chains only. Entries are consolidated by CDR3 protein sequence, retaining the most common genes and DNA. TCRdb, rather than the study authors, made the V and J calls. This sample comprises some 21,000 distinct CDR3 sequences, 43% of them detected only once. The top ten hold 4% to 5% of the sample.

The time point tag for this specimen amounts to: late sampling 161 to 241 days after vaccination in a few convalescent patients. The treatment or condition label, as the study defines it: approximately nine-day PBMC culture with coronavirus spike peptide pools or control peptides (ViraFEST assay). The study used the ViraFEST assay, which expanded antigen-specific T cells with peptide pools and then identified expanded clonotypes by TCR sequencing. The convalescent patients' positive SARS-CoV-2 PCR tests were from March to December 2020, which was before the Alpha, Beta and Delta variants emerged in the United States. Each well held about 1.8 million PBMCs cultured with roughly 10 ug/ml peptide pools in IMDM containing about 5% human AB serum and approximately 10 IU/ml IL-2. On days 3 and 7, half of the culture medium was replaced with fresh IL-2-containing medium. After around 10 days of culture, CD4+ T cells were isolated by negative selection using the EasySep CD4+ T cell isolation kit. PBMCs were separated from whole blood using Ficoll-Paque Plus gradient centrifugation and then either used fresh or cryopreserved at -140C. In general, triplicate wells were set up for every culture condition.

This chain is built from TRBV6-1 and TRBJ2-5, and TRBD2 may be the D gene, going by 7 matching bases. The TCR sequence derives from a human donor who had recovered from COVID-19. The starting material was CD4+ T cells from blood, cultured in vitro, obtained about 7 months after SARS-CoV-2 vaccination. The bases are TGTGCCAGCTCCGAAGGGGGAGGGTTGGAGACCCAGTACTTC. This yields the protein CASSEGGGLETQYF.